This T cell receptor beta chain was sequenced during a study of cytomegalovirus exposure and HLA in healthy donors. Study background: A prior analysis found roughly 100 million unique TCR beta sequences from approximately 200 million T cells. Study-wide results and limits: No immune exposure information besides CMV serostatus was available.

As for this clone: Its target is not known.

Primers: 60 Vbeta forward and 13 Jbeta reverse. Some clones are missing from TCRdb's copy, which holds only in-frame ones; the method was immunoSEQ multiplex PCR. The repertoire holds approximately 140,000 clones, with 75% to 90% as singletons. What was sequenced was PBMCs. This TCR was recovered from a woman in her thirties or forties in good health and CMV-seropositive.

This CDR3 reads CSALQGNAKNIQYF. For the CDR3, the DNA is TGCAGCGCGCTGCAGGGTAACGCTAAAAACATTCAGTACTTC. V usage is TRBV29-1 and J usage is TRBJ2-4; weak D call: TRBD1 (5 bases). V lost 7 bases, J lost 4 bases, and 17 bases lay in between. Germline V gene lookup returns CDR1 SQVTM and CDR2 ANQGSEA. This CDR3 has 14 residues. Based on the CDR3 plus reference TRBV29-1 and TRBJ2-4, the full variable domain is SAVISQKPSRDICQRGTSLTIQCQVDSQVTMMFWYRQQPGQSLTLIATANQGSEATYESGFVIDKFPISRPNLTFSTLTVSNMSPEDSSIYLCSALQGNAKNIQYFGAGTRLSVL.